The present entry profiles one T cell receptor (beta chain) with its context. This specimen comes from a study of blood T cell repertoires in COVID-19. Study information: The analysed material was cDNA or gDNA that came from T cells, B-cell-depleted T cells, or PBMCs.

The assay was immunoSEQ multiplex PCR, and TCRdb's table has in-frame clones only and misses some. The sample contains about 210,000 clones, roughly nine tenths of which appear only once. The CDR3 loop spans 15 amino acids. In germline, CDR1 is KGHSH, CDR2 LQKENI. Deletions cut 4 bases from V and 2 bases from J, with 15 bases between. Source material: peripheral blood. The clonotype comes from a young man with acute or convalescent COVID-19. The rearrangement joins TRBV18 to TRBJ2-7; D is ambiguous. CDR3 loop: CASSLYDNQAYEQYF. The DNA for the CDR3 is TGTGCCAGCTCACTTTACGACAACCAAGCCTACGAGCAGTACTTC. Full variable domain (rest looked up from reference TRBV18 and TRBJ2-7): NAGVMQNPRHLVRRRGQEARLRCSPMKGHSHVYWYRQLPEEGLKFMVYLQKENIIDESGMPKERFSAEFPKEGPSILRIQQVVRGDSAAYFCASSLYDNQAYEQYFGPGTRLTVT.